This T cell receptor (beta chain) appears in the sequencing data of a study of blood T cells in healthy people across ages. Study-wide results and limits: TCR beta diversity, measured per million T cells, fell in a roughly linear way with age.

This clonotype was detected only a few times. The antigen remains unidentified. This CDR3 region has 14 residues. Next came a second PCR, run for roughly 6 to 11 cycles, which used a sample-barcoded 5' primer along with a J-beta primer mix. TCRdb itself ran the 5' RACE reads through MiXCR, one entry per CDR3 protein. This sample yields approximately 820,000 distinct CDR3 sequences, of which 40% to 50% are seen a single time; around 21% belongs to the top ten. The TCR sequence derives from a man aged 55 to 70 in good health. The sequencing input was blood. The rearrangement links TRBV21-1 to TRBJ2-7. TRBV21-1 is described as a pseudogene. CDR3 sequence (DNA): TGTGCCAGCAGCAAAGCAAGGGGGTCCTACGAGCAGTACTTC. It encodes CASSKARGSYEQYF.